The 10 T cell receptor beta chains in this list originate from one sample, sequenced in a study of T cell responses to AZD1222 COVID-19 vaccine. Sequenced by immunoSEQ multiplex PCR; TCRdb stores in-frame clones only, minus some. This table holds more than 15,000 clones, around 83% found once. Specimen: peripheral blood, collected 28 days after the second AZD1222 dose. Every receptor here comes from an adult who received the AZD1222 COVID-19 vaccine.

V gene TRBV19 combines with J gene TRBJ2-3, with 7 bases fitting TRBD2. The CDR3 has 16 residues. Trimming removed 0 bases from V and 1 base from J; junction bases left unmatched: 4. Germline assignment: CDR1 LNHDA and CDR2 SQIVND (reference sequence). CDR3 loop: CASSIEGRAGTDTQYF. The CDR3 region has the DNA TGTGCCAGTAGTATAGAAGGGAGGGCAGGCACAGATACGCAGTATTTT.

The rearrangement uses TRBV18 and TRBJ2-2, with no clear D. This CDR3 is built from 16 residues. V was cut by 3 bases and J by 9 bases, with 20 bases left in between. Germline V gives CDR1 KGHSH, CDR2 LQKENI. The CDR3 here is CASSPYEPGISRELFF. The DNA for the CDR3 is TGTGCCAGCTCACCCTATGAGCCTGGCATTAGCCGGGAGCTGTTTTTT.

The chain couples TRBV9 to TRBJ2-1; D gene unclear. CDR1 and CDR2 from the germline V gene are SGDLS and YYNGEE. The CDR3 has 14 amino acids. V was cut by 0 bases and J by 7 bases, with 11 bases left in between. DNA of the CDR3: TGTGCCAGCAGCGTAGTGGGCCAAGAGAATGAGCAGTTCTTC. Residues: CASSVVGQENEQFF.

This clone was recorded once. The chain joins TRBV27 to TRBJ2-2; D gene uncertain. CDR1 and CDR2 from the germline V gene are MNHEY and SMNVEV (reference sequence). CDR3 size: 16 residues. Deletions cut 3 bases from V and 3 bases from J, with 14 bases between. The CDR3 DNA sequence: TGTGCCAGCAGTTTCACCGGGTTAACGGACACCGGGGAGCTGTTTTTT. This sequence encodes CASSFTGLTDTGELFF.

This clone has a handful of counts. This rearrangement joins TRBV27 to TRBJ1-1; D uncertain. The germline V and J ends were trimmed by 0 bases and 0 bases, with 14 bases remaining between them. The CDR3 has 17 amino acids. Germline V gene sequence: CDR1 MNHEY, CDR2 SMNVEV (reference sequence). CDR3 amino acids: CASSLSDPGVLNTEAFF. CDR3 nucleotide sequence: TGTGCCAGCAGTTTATCGGATCCAGGAGTGCTGAACACTGAAGCTTTCTTT.

The V gene is TRBV9, the J gene TRBJ1-4; D remains unclear. Germline CDR1 SGDLS, CDR2 YYNGEE. This CDR3 spans 16 amino acids. The V end was cut by 3 bases, the J end by 4 bases, with 16 bases between. CDR3: CASSAERTEVNEKLFF. Here the CDR3 DNA reads TGTGCCAGCAGCGCCGAGCGGACGGAAGTTAATGAAAAACTGTTTTTT.

The gene calls are TRBV7-2 and TRBJ1-2; tentatively, D is TRBD1 (5 bases). The CDR3 has 13 amino acids. Germline CDR1 reads SGHTA; CDR2 reads FQGNSA. The V end was cut by 5 bases, the J end by 2 bases, with 9 bases between. The DNA of the CDR3 is TGTGCCAGCAGCCCCGACAGAAACTATGGCTACACCTTC. The encoded protein is CASSPDRNYGYTF.

The V gene is TRBV9, the J gene TRBJ2-5, with D perhaps given as TRBD1 or TRBD2 (5 bases each). Trimming shortened V by 0 bases and J by 10 bases, and 16 bases separated the two germline ends. CDR1 and CDR2 from the germline V gene are SGDLS and YYNGEE. The CDR3 extends over 14 amino acids. DNA for the CDR3: TGTGCCAGCAGCGTAGCTAACCGAATGGGGGACCAGTACTTC. Its protein product is CASSVANRMGDQYF.

This clone has only a few counts. The chain uses TRBV11-2 and TRBJ1-1; D gene ambiguous. The V gene's germline CDR1 is SGHAT and CDR2 FQNNGV. V lost 0 bases and J 6 bases, leaving 8 bases between the germline ends. The CDR3 covers 13 residues. This CDR3 is CASSLDLGSEAFF. Written as DNA, the CDR3 is TGTGCCAGCAGCTTAGATCTGGGCTCTGAAGCTTTCTTT.

V gene TRBV12-3 or TRBV12-4 combines with J gene TRBJ2-7, with a tentative D call TRBD1 (6 bases). This CDR3 contains 11 residues. The V end lost 5 bases, the J end lost 6 bases, and 8 bases lay between the germline ends. The CDR3 spells CASSVTGEQYF. The CDR3 DNA sequence: TGTGCCAGCAGTGTGACAGGCGAGCAGTACTTC.